The clone carrying this T cell receptor beta chain has a count of ten or more. Antigen specificity is unknown. The data are from a study of read filtering for tumor transcriptome and immune sequencing. Overall study context: Revised staging placed under ten patients in R-ISS I, 15 to 20 in II, over 5 in III. IR-seq gave about 3.5 to 10.27 million TCR reads per sample; RNA-seq gave about 80 to 1,400.

Study observations and caveats: Sorted CD138-negative bone marrow cells were not purified T cells. Without single-read clonotypes, shared clonotype proportions correlated more between IR-seq and RNA-seq.

From 300 to 450 ng of RNA, a library with molecular barcoded alpha/delta and beta/gamma adaptors was made. TCRdb independently ran MiXCR on the reads; one entry per CDR3 protein. The sample records approximately 150,000 distinct CDR3 sequences, approximately 13% being singletons. The sequenced sample was a population of CD138-negative cells sorted from bone marrow. The TCR was taken from a donor aged 40 or older with multiple myeloma.

CDR3 DNA sequence: TGTGCCCGGAACGAGGACGGGAACACTGAAGCTTTCTTT. This encodes CARNEDGNTEAFF. The J gene is TRBJ1-1, the V gene TRBV30; no definite D call. Germline CDR1 reads GTSNPN; CDR2 reads SVGIG (reference sequence). Between the trimmed V and J ends, which lost 8 bases and 1 base, there was a span of 14 bases. This CDR3 has 13 residues.